This entry describes one T cell receptor beta chain. Its matching antigen is unknown. The entry originates in a study of cytomegalovirus exposure and HLA in healthy donors. Overall study findings and caveats: Usually a TCR sequence was rare, but some public TCRs were found in many donors. A list of approximately 160 TCR beta chains associated with cytomegalovirus was given. In a later analysis, TCR association rates varied by HLA locus: DRB1 most, HLA-C fewest. Later on, an analysis found that several of the most significant clusters appeared to be linked to common viral pathogens, which included parvovirus B19.

The PCR had 60 Vbeta and 13 Jbeta primers. Sequencing was performed with immunoSEQ multiplex PCR; in TCRdb, only in-frame clones are kept and a portion is missing. This sample's table reports about 170,000 clones. This CDR3 is 13 amino acids long. V was clipped by 4 bases and J by 6 bases, with 12 bases between them. Germline V gene sequence: CDR1 ENHRY, CDR2 SYGVKD. The rearrangement uses TRBV10-3 and TRBJ1-2; a possible D gene is TRBD1 (5 bases). The sequencing input was PBMCs. The receptor was isolated from a woman under 30 in good health and CMV-seropositive. The CDR3 sequence is CAISVRGEDGYTF. The CDR3 DNA sequence: TGTGCCATCAGTGTGAGAGGGGAGGATGGCTACACCTTC.